The 2 T cell receptor beta chains in this list originate from one sample, sequenced in a study of blood T cell repertoires in COVID-19. Profiling relied on immunoSEQ multiplex PCR, and the TCRdb table lists in-frame clones only, not all of them. The profile shows about 260,000 clones, around 87% of them singletons. The sequenced sample consisted of peripheral blood. The receptors were sampled from an older woman with COVID-19, enrolled during active disease.

This sequence joins TRBV5-4 and TRBJ2-1; TRBD1 might be the D (5 bases). Germline V gene data show CDR1 as SGHNT and CDR2 as YYREEE (reference sequence). V was clipped by 4 bases and J by 2 bases, with 13 bases between them. This CDR3 is built from 15 residues. The CDR3 here is CASSQDSIPYNEQFF. The CDR3 DNA follows: TGTGCCAGCAGCCAAGACAGTATTCCCTACAATGAGCAGTTCTTC. Supplemented by reference TRBV5-4 and TRBJ2-1, the full variable domain reads ETGVTQSPTHLIKTRGQQVTLRCSSQSGHNTVSWYQQALGQGPQFIFQYYREEENGRGNFPPRFSGLQFPNYSSELNVNALELDDSALYLCASSQDSIPYNEQFFGPGTRLTVL.

The V call is TRBV6-5, the J call TRBJ1-5; 8 bases align to TRBD1. The length of the CDR3 is 15 residues. V shed 2 bases, J shed 3 bases, and the junction held 3 bases outside the gene matches. Germline V gene sequence: CDR1 MNHEY, CDR2 SVGAGI. The CDR3 protein is CASSYPDRVNQPQHF. CDR3 in DNA: TGTGCCAGCAGTTACCCGGACAGGGTCAATCAGCCCCAGCATTTT.